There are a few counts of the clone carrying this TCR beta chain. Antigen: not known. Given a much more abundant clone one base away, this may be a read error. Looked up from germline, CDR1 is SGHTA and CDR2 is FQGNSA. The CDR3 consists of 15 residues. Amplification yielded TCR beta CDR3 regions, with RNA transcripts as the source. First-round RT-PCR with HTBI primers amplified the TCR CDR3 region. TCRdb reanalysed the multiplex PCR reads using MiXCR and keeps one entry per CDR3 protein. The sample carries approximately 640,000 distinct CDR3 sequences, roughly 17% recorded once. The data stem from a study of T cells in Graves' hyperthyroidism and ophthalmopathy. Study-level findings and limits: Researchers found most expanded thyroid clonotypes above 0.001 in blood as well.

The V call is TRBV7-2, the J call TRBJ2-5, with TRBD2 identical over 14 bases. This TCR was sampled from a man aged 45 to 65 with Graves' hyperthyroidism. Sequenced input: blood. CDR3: CAGSPGTSGSKTQYF. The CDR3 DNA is TGTGCCGGCAGCCCGGGGACTAGCGGGAGCAAGACCCAGTACTTC.